Listed below are T cell receptor delta chains from one sample, sequenced in a study of gamma-delta chains in newborns, infants, children. TCRdb redid clone calling on the reads using CATT. The sample consists of about 8,500 delta-chain clones, roughly 3.5% of them appearing once. Sequenced sample: blood. The receptors shown here come from a child who was a newborn, infant or young child, either healthy, febrile or measles-vaccinated (not recorded which). Each CDR3 is given with its conserved first and last residue. A D gene is named only where the DNA matches it firmly. Clone sizes are given selectively: once, few, many, or a class where the clone is expanded.

len: 18
abundance: medium-sized
d_gene: TRDD3
v_gene: TRDV2
j_gene: TRDJ3
CDR3aa: CACDTGGYLTWDTRQMFF
CDR3nt: TGTGCCTGTGACACTGGGGGATATTTAACCTGGGACACCCGACAGATGTTTTTC

len: 24
abundance: few
d_gene: TRDD3
v_gene: TRDV1
j_gene: TRDJ2
CDR3aa: CALGEGRPSYGVNWGIRLTAQLFF
CDR3nt: TGTGCTCTTGGGGAAGGACGGCCTTCCTACGGAGTAAACTGGGGGATACGCCTGACAGCACAACTCTTCTTT

len: 19
abundance: few
d_gene: -
v_gene: TRDV2
j_gene: TRDJ3
CDR3aa: CACDTAEIQRTWDTRQMFF
CDR3nt: TGTGCCTGTGACACCGCCGAAATACAGCGGACCTGGGACACCCGACAGATGTTTTTC

len: 17
abundance: many
d_gene: -
v_gene: TRDV2
j_gene: TRDJ3
CDR3aa: CACDTNGVSWDTRQMFF
CDR3nt: TGTGCCTGTGACACCAATGGAGTCTCCTGGGACACCCGACAGATGTTTTTC

len: 18
abundance: many
d_gene: -
v_gene: TRDV2
j_gene: TRDJ3
CDR3aa: CACDTGVTFSWDTRQMFF
CDR3nt: TGTGCCTGTGACACCGGGGTTACCTTCTCCTGGGACACCCGACAGATGTTTTTC

len: 20
abundance: few
d_gene: TRDD3
v_gene: TRDV2
j_gene: TRDJ3
CDR3aa: CACDTATGGYASWDTRQMFF
CDR3nt: TGTGCCTGTGACACCGCGACTGGGGGATACGCGTCCTGGGACACCCGACAGATGTTTTTC

len: 18
abundance: few
d_gene: TRDD3
v_gene: TRDV2
j_gene: TRDJ3
CDR3aa: CACDTAGGYDWDTRQMFF
CDR3nt: TGCGCCTGTGACACCGCGGGGGGATACGACTGGGACACCCGACAGATGTTTTTC

len: 18
abundance: medium-sized
d_gene: -
v_gene: TRDV2
j_gene: TRDJ3
CDR3aa: CACDTGDSRSWDTRQMFF
CDR3nt: TGTGCCTGTGACACCGGGGACTCCCGCTCCTGGGACACCCGACAGATGTTTTTC

len: 17
abundance: many
d_gene: TRDD3
v_gene: TRDV2
j_gene: TRDJ1
CDR3aa: CACDTGGYKGDTDKLIF
CDR3nt: TGTGCCTGTGACACTGGGGGATACAAAGGGGACACCGATAAACTCATCTTT

len: 14
abundance: medium-sized
d_gene: TRDD3
v_gene: TRDV2
j_gene: TRDJ2
CDR3aa: CACDPLGDPAQLFF
CDR3nt: TGTGCCTGTGACCCTCTGGGGGATCCAGCACAACTCTTCTTT

len: 20
abundance: -
d_gene: TRDD3
v_gene: TRDV2
j_gene: TRDJ3
CDR3aa: CACDALTGGYASWDTRQMFF
CDR3nt: TGTGCCTGTGACGCCCTTACTGGGGGATACGCGTCCTGGGACACCCGACAGATGTTTTTC

len: 20
abundance: many
d_gene: TRDD3
v_gene: TRDV2
j_gene: TRDJ3
CDR3aa: CACDTSSGDNSSWDTRQMFF
CDR3nt: TGTGCCTGTGACACGTCATCCGGGGATAATAGCTCCTGGGACACCCGACAGATGTTTTTC

len: 19
abundance: few
d_gene: TRDD3
v_gene: TRDV2
j_gene: TRDJ1
CDR3aa: CACDTVATGGYVFTDKLIF
CDR3nt: TGTGCCTGTGACACCGTCGCCACTGGGGGATACGTATTCACCGATAAACTCATCTTT

len: 19
abundance: medium-sized
d_gene: TRDD3
v_gene: TRDV2
j_gene: TRDJ3
CDR3aa: CACDTVGDRTPWDTRQMFF
CDR3nt: TGTGCCTGTGACACCGTGGGGGATAGAACTCCCTGGGACACCCGACAGATGTTTTTC

len: 18
abundance: medium-sized
d_gene: TRDD3
v_gene: TRDV2
j_gene: TRDJ3
CDR3aa: CACDVLGDGSWDTRQMFF
CDR3nt: TGTGCCTGTGACGTACTGGGGGATGGGTCCTGGGACACCCGACAGATGTTTTTC

len: 20
abundance: few
d_gene: TRDD3
v_gene: TRDV1
j_gene: TRDJ1
CDR3aa: CALGESPYKSYWGIKGKLIF
CDR3nt: TGTGCTCTTGGGGAATCCCCTTACAAGTCGTACTGGGGGATAAAGGGTAAACTCATCTTT

len: 21
abundance: -
d_gene: TRDD3
v_gene: TRDV2
j_gene: TRDJ3
CDR3aa: CACDTAYGGYALDWDTRQMFF
CDR3nt: TGTGCCTGTGACACCGCCTATGGGGGATACGCGCTCGACTGGGACACCCGACAGATGTTTTTC

len: 19
abundance: -
d_gene: TRDD3
v_gene: TRDV2
j_gene: TRDJ3
CDR3aa: CACDPILGDKSWDTRQMFF
CDR3nt: TGTGCCTGTGACCCGATACTGGGGGATAAGTCCTGGGACACCCGACAGATGTTTTTC

len: 20
abundance: -
d_gene: -
v_gene: TRDV2
j_gene: TRDJ3
CDR3aa: CACDSLLRDISSWDTRQMFF
CDR3nt: TGTGCCTGTGACTCGTTACTGAGGGATATCAGCTCCTGGGACACCCGACAGATGTTTTTC

len: 18
abundance: -
d_gene: TRDD3
v_gene: TRDV2
j_gene: TRDJ1
CDR3aa: CACDSLSVLGAYTDKLIF
CDR3nt: TGTGCCTGTGACTCCCTCTCTGTACTGGGGGCGTACACCGATAAACTCATCTTT

len: 21
abundance: many
d_gene: TRDD3
v_gene: TRDV2
j_gene: TRDJ3
CDR3aa: CACDTPYWGIPSSWDTRQMFF
CDR3nt: TGTGCCTGTGACACGCCGTACTGGGGGATACCGAGCTCCTGGGACACCCGACAGATGTTTTTC

len: 18
abundance: many
d_gene: TRDD3
v_gene: TRDV2
j_gene: TRDJ3
CDR3aa: CACDTGWGLSWDTRQMFF
CDR3nt: TGTGCCTGTGACACAGGCTGGGGGCTCTCCTGGGACACCCGACAGATGTTTTTC

len: 11
abundance: few
d_gene: TRDD3
v_gene: TRDV2
j_gene: TRDJ2
CDR3aa: CACDRTGGGFF
CDR3nt: TGTGCCTGTGACCGTACTGGGGGAGGTTTCTTT